This T cell receptor beta chain originates from a study of OX40 agonist ivuxolimab in advanced cancers. Whole-study context: An agonistic human IgG2 monoclonal antibody against OX40 (CD134) was given.

The CDR3 is 13 residues long. The germline V gene encodes CDR1 LNHNV and CDR2 YYDKDF (reference sequence). V was clipped by 6 bases and J by 1 base, with 6 bases between them. Assay: immunoSEQ multiplex PCR; the TCRdb copy retains only in-frame clones and omits some. This table holds 60,000 to 85,000 clones, over 80% found once. The sequenced sample was CD4+ or CD8+ T cells sorted from blood, obtained in a trial of the OX40 agonist ivuxolimab. This TCR derives from an adult with an advanced solid tumor such as melanoma, head and neck, liver or kidney cancer. This chain connects TRBV15 to TRBJ1-4, with D unclear. The CDR3 DNA is TGTGCCACCAGAGAAATAACTAATGAAAAACTGTTTTTT. As protein: CATREITNEKLFF.